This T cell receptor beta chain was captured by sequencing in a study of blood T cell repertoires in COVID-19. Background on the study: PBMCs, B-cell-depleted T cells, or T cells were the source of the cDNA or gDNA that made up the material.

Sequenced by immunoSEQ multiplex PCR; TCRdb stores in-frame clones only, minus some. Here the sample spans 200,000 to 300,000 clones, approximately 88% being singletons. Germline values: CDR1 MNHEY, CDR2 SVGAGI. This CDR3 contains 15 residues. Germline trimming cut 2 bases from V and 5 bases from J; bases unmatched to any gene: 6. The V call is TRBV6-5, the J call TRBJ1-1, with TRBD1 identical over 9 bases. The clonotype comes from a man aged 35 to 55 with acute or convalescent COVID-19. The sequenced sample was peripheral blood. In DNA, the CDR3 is TGTGCCAGCAGTTACCGGGACAGGGTTCTGACTGAAGCTTTCTTT. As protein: CASSYRDRVLTEAFF.